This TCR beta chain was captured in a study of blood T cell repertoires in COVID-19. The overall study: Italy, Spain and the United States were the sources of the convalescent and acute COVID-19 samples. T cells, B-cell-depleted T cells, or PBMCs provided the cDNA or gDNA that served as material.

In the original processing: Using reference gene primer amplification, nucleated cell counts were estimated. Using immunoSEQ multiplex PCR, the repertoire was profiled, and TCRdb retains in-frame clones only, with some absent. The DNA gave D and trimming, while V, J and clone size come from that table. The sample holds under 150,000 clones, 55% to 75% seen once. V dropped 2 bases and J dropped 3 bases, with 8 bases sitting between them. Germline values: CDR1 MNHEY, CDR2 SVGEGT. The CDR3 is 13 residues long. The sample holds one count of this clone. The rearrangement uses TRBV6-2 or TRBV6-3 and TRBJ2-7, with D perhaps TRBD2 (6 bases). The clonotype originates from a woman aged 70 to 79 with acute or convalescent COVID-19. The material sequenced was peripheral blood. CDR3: CASSYGTFYEQYF. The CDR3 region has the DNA TGTGCCAGCAGTTACGGGACTTTCTACGAGCAGTACTTC.